A single T cell receptor (beta chain) is shown here with its context. Its cognate antigen is unknown. PCR amplification relied on 60 Vbeta primers (plus 13 Jbeta primers). Clones were read by immunoSEQ multiplex PCR, and TCRdb kept only the in-frame ones, dropping some. The data hold some 110,000 clones, with about 70% observed a single time. This sample is drawn from a study of cytomegalovirus exposure and HLA in healthy donors. Whole-study context: Early release data held 85 million or so unique TCRs from HLA-typed donors.

General study findings and limits: Rare TCR sequences predominated, though certain public TCRs were found in many donors.

CDR3 length equals 17 residues. Germline V gene sequence: CDR1 SGHDT, CDR2 YYEEEE. V shed 0 bases, J shed 6 bases, and the junction held 12 bases outside the gene matches. This chain connects TRBV5-6 to TRBJ1-5, with 7 positions matching TRBD1. The source material was PBMCs. This TCR was recovered from a man aged 25-45 years in good health and CMV-seropositive. The CDR3 coding sequence is TGTGCCAGCAGCTTGGAAGGGGGCGATTTACTGGGTCAGCCCCAGCATTTT. Translation: CASSLEGGDLLGQPQHF.